This TCR beta chain originates from a study of blood T cell repertoires in COVID-19. Study in general: Sites across the United States, Italy and Spain contributed samples from acute and convalescent COVID-19.

This clone was seen once. Germline V CDR1 and CDR2: SGHAT, FQNNGV. CDR3 length: 15 residues. V was clipped by 1 base and J by 6 bases; unmatched bases: 4. Generated by immunoSEQ multiplex PCR, the TCRdb table keeps only in-frame clones and is missing some. The sample has about 23,000 clones, over 85% seen once. The chain links TRBV11-2 to TRBJ2-1; 9 bases agree with TRBD2. The receptor comes from a woman older than 75 with active COVID-19. Material: peripheral blood. CDR3 bases: TGTGCCAGCAGCTTAGGCGGGGGGGCTTTCAATGAGCAGTTCTTC. It specifies CASSLGGGAFNEQFF.